This T cell receptor (beta chain) was documented in a study of blood T cell repertoires in COVID-19. Study-level information: Samples representing acute and convalescent COVID-19 were sourced from the United States, Italy and Spain.

Study processing details: For nucleated cells, counts were estimated from reference gene primer amplification. The assay was immunoSEQ multiplex PCR, and TCRdb's table has in-frame clones only and misses some. D and trimming were read from the DNA, whereas the V and J calls and clone size are those reported in that table. The data show roughly 60,000 clones, with roughly 88% seen just once and more than 8.5% held by the top ten. This clone was seen a handful of times. The CDR3 extends over 14 amino acids. CDR1 LNHDA and CDR2 SQIVND come from the germline V gene (reference sequence). Trimming removed 1 base from V and 0 bases from J, with 6 bases in between. Seattle enrolled patients during active infection and tracked them longitudinally.

This TCR derives from a man between 25 and 39 years old with COVID-19, enrolled during active disease. This rearrangement joins TRBV19 to TRBJ1-1, with a possible D match to TRBD1 (5 bases). Material for sequencing was peripheral blood. The CDR3 loop is CASSIGQMNTEAFF. The DNA of the CDR3 is TGTGCCAGTAGTATAGGACAGATGAACACTGAAGCTTTCTTT.